These 3 T cell receptor beta chains originate from one sample sequenced in a study of T cells expressing NK-cell markers. TCRdb reprocessed the 5' RACE reads; each CDR3 protein has one entry and no DNA is given. This repertoire includes hundreds of thousands of distinct CDR3 sequences. The sequenced material came from blood T cells: a sorted CD56 or NKG2C T cell subset, CD4+ or CD8+ T cells, or bulk PBMC T cells (not recorded which). These receptors all stem from a man aged 18 to 69 in good health.

The J gene is TRBJ2-5, the V gene TRBV11-2; without DNA, the TCRdb call of TRBD1 cannot be checked. Germline assignment: CDR1 SGHAT and CDR2 FQNNGV. This CDR3 region has 15 residues. The CDR3 reads CASRRFTGKGETQYF.

The chain couples TRBV7-9 to TRBJ1-6. CDR3 size: 16 residues. Germline CDR1 is SEHNR and CDR2 is FQNEAQ (reference sequence). The CDR3 here is CASSLGGASYNSPLHF.

The chain joins TRBV5-5 to TRBJ2-1; TCRdb's D call, TRBD1, is unchecked because there is no DNA. Germline values: CDR1 SGHKS, CDR2 YYEKEE (reference sequence). The CDR3 runs 16 residues. CDR3 residues: CASSSRGGRSYNEQFF. The full variable domain, completed using reference TRBV5-5 and TRBJ2-1, is DAGVTQSPTHLIKTRGQQVTLRCSPISGHKSVSWYQQVLGQGPQFIFQYYEKEERGRGNFPDRFSARQFPNYSSELNVNALLLGDSALYLCASSSRGGRSYNEQFFGPGTRLTVL.